This entry lists 5 T cell receptor beta chains sequenced from one sample in a study of T cells in Graves' hyperthyroidism and ophthalmopathy. What was amplified from RNA transcripts were TCR beta CDR3 regions. A set of HTBI primers served as the primers for a first-round RT-PCR of the TCR CDR3. TCRdb called the multiplex PCR reads again in MiXCR, with one record for every CDR3 protein. Seen here are fewer than 45,000 distinct CDR3 sequences, 49% observed once, and the top ten hold roughly 6.4%. Sequenced: blood. Source of these receptors: a woman aged 50 to 60 with Graves' hyperthyroidism that later progressed to Graves' ophthalmopathy.

This clonotype was seen at least ten times. J is TRBJ2-5 and V is TRBV29-1, with TRBD2 matching over 11 bases. The CDR3 has 15 residues. Germline V gives CDR1 SQVTM, CDR2 ANQGSEA. The junction had 9 bases not matched to a gene; V was cut back by 5 bases and J by 4 bases. The CDR3: CSVHQLAGARETQYF. The CDR3 DNA follows: TGCAGCGTTCACCAACTAGCGGGAGCTCGAGAGACCCAGTACTTC.

This clonotype was detected ten times or more. V is TRBV7-9 and J is TRBJ1-1, with D uncertain. The CDR3 extends over 12 amino acids. V lost 5 bases and J 2 bases, leaving 6 bases between the germline ends. Germline V gene data show CDR1 as SEHNR and CDR2 as FQNEAQ (reference sequence). CDR3 DNA: TGTGCCAGCAGCAAGGGTAACACTGAAGCTTTCTTT. Translated, it gives CASSKGNTEAFF.

This clonotype appeared many times. J is TRBJ2-5 and V is TRBV12-3 or TRBV12-4, with D possibly matching TRBD1 (5 bases). The V end lost 4 bases, the J end lost 3 bases, and 12 bases lay between the germline ends. The CDR3 sequence is 14 residues long. The CDR3 sequence: CASSWVAREETQYF. In nucleotides, the CDR3 is TGTGCCAGCAGTTGGGTGGCCAGGGAAGAGACCCAGTACTTC.

About this clonotype: This is likely a read error, given that the CDR3 carries no conserved phenylalanine or tryptophan at its end. V and J are TRBV9 and TRBJ1-2; D gene ambiguous. The length of the CDR3 is 15 residues. Per germline, CDR1 SGDLS and CDR2 YYNGEE. This CDR3 is CTSSVDGTERYDYTL. CDR3 DNA sequence: TGTACCAGCAGCGTAGATGGAACGGAACGGTATGACTACACCCTC.

In regard to this clonotype: At one of its ends the junction is not consistent with the germline gene, which may arise from a read error. The rearrangement links TRBV27 to TRBJ1-4; 10 bases are a match to TRBD1. The CDR3 consists of 14 residues. Germline CDR1 reads MNHEY; CDR2 reads SMNVEV (reference sequence). CDR3 in DNA: TGTGCCGGCAGCCGGGGACAGGGGAATGAAAAACTGTTTTTT. It codes for CAGSRGQGNEKLFF.